What follows describes a single T cell receptor beta chain. The data were taken from a study of T cell changes during pregnancy in multiple sclerosis. V lost 0 bases and J 3 bases, leaving 3 bases between the germline ends. This CDR3 has 13 amino acids. CDR1 is MNHEY, CDR2 SVGAGI, per germline. Sequencing used immunoSEQ multiplex PCR; TCRdb keeps in-frame clones, though not all of them. This table holds 15,000 to 20,000 clones, approximately 95% found once. The V and J genes are TRBV6-5 and TRBJ1-5; no definite D call. The sequence came from a female donor with multiple sclerosis, enrolled in a pregnancy study. Material: peripheral blood, obtained in the third trimester of pregnancy. The CDR3 region is CASSYSANQPQHF. CDR3 nucleotide sequence: TGTGCCAGCAGTTACTCGGCCAATCAGCCCCAGCATTTT.